This T cell receptor (beta chain) appears in the sequencing data of a study of CD8+ T cells in alopecia areata. Treatment meaning: oral pan-JAK inhibitor, 5-10 mg twice daily. This clone showed up just a few times. Investigators isolated RNA and reverse transcribed it into cDNA to act as the sequencing template. The protocol was immunoSEQ multiplex PCR, while the TCRdb copy is restricted to in-frame clones and leaves out a portion. Of approximately 210,000 clones listed, roughly 40% are singletons. Germline lookup yields CDR1 SGDLS and CDR2 YYNGEE. Trimming left V 6 bases short and J 8 bases short, with 11 bases between. This CDR3 spans 12 amino acids.

This clonotype originated in a human donor with alopecia areata. The chain couples TRBV9 to TRBJ1-4; D gene unclear. The sample here was CD4+ T cells sorted from blood, taken at approximately week 37, from a patient treated with tofacitinib. The CDR3, as DNA: TGTGCCAGCAATCGAGACGGGGAAAAACTGTTTTTT. This sequence encodes CASNRDGEKLFF.